This entry concerns a single T cell receptor beta chain. Its antigen has not been determined. There are no base qualities to consult, and no much larger clone falls within one base. The sample is drawn from a study of blood T cell repertoires in COVID-19 (dated by TCRdb to 2018 to 2021). Background on the whole study: The collaborator samples originated in the United States, Italy and Spain and spanned the acute and convalescent phases of COVID-19. The repertoires were released in a freely available public database meant as a resource for research on the immune response to SARS-CoV-2. The samples were drawn from the first 160 participants of the ongoing ImmuneRACE study and from 1,200 or so subjects provided by 6 global collaborators. The sample metadata nearly always contained a de-identified subject ID, COVID-19 status, age in years and sex. Where HLA class I and class II types were available, the types were taken from metadata supplied by the sample provider, not from assay-based typing. The material from the prospective study consisted of cDNA or gDNA derived from T cells, B-cell-depleted T cells, or PBMCs. Deeply sampled blood TCRbeta repertoires from subjects exposed to, actively infected with, or recovered from COVID-19 were included in the dataset. Study-wide conclusions, independent of this receptor: The quantity of clinical and demographic metadata differed by source and by participant and was supplied without curation.

One collaborating source in Seattle enrolled patients during active infection and followed them longitudinally through the course of disease. The collaborating institutions used their own protocols to collect whole blood in K2EDTA tubes. Collaborator samples were shipped for TCRbeta analysis as frozen whole blood, isolated PBMCs, or DNA extracted from either sample type. TCRbeta CDR3 regions were amplified from genomic DNA by means of the immunoSEQ Assay, a bias-controlled multiplex PCR. On the study's bioinformatics: The number of nucleated cells in each sample was estimated from the amplification of reference gene primers within the assay. To quantify the absolute abundance of each unique TCRbeta CDR3 rearrangement, sequence reads were collapsed and filtered. For each sample, productive Simpson clonality was calculated by taking the square root of Simpson's diversity index across productive rearrangements. The immuneACCESS repertoire file appears here via TCRdb, limited to in-frame rearrangements. These files lack a portion of the clones; in checked studies, under half of the deficit traces to unresolved V genes, and the cause of the others is not known. D and trimming were read from the DNA, whereas the V and J calls and clone size are those reported in that table. Here the sample has 35,000 to 40,000 clones; just under 75% occur a single time. 8% to 11% of the sample is in the top ten clones.

CDR1 and CDR2 are drawn from the germline V gene (reference sequence): LNHDA, SQIVND. Its CDR3 holds 16 amino acids, cysteine through phenylalanine. Of the read, only the CDR3 DNA is kept; its 48 bases are in frame from base 1. Germline trimming: 7 bases from V, 0 bases from J; junction bases outside gene matches: 7. The chain is made from TRBV19 and TRBJ2-1; 9 middle bases align to TRBD2. Sample: peripheral blood. The clonotype was recovered from a man in his 70s with COVID-19, enrolled during active disease. The DNA sequence reads TGTGCCAGTAAGGAAGCGGGGGGAAGCTCCTACAATGAGCAGTTCTTC. This gives the protein CASKEAGGSSYNEQFF.